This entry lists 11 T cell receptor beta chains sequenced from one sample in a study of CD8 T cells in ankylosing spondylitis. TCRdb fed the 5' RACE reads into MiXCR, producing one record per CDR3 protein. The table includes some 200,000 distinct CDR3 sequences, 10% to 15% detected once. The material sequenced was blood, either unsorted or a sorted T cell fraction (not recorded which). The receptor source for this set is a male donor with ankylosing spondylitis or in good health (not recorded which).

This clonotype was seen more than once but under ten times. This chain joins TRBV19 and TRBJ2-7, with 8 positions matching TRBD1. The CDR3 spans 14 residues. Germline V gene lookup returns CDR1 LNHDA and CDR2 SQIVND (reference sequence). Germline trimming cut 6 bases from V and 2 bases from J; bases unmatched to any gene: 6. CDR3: CASRTGVFPYEQYF. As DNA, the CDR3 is TGTGCCAGTAGGACAGGGGTTTTCCCCTACGAGCAGTACTTC.

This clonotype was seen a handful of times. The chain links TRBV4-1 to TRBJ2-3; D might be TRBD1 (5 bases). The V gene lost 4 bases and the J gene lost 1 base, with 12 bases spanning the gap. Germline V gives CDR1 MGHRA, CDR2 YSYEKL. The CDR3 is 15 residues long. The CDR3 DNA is TGCGCCAGCAGCCCCCCAGCAGGGCGCACAGATACGCAGTATTTT. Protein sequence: CASSPPAGRTDTQYF.

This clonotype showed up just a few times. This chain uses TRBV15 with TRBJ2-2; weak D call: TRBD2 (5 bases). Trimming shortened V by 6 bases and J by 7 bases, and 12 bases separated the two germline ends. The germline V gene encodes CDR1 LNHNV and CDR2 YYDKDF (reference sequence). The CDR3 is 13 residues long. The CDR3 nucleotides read TGTGCCACCAGTACTAGGGCGGTCGGGGAGCTGTTTTTT. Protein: CATSTRAVGELFF.

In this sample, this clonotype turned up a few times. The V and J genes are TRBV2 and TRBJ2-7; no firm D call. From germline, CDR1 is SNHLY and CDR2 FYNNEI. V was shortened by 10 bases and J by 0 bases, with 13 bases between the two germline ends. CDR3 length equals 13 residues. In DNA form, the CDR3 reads TGTGCCACCGCCGACGGAACCTCCTACGAGCAGTACTTC. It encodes CATADGTSYEQYF.

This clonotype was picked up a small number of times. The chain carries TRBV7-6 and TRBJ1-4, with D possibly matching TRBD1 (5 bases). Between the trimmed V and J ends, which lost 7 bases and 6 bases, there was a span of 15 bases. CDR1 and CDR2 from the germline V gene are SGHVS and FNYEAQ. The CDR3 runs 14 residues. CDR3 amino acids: CASTPGREDEKLFF. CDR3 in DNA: TGTGCCAGCACCCCAGGGAGAGAAGATGAAAAACTGTTTTTT.

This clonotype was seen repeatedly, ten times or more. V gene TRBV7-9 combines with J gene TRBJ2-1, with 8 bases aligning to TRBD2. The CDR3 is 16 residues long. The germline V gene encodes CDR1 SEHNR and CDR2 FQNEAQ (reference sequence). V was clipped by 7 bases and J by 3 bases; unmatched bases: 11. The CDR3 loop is CASTSSGGALYNEQFF. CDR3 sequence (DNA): TGTGCCAGCACTTCCTCGGGGGGGGCCCTCTACAATGAGCAGTTCTTC.

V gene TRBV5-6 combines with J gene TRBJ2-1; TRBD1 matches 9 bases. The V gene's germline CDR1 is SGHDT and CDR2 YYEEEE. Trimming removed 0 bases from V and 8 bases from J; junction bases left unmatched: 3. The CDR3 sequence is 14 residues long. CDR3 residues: CASSLDRGRDEQFF. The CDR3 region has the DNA TGTGCCAGCAGCTTGGACAGGGGGCGGGATGAGCAGTTCTTC.

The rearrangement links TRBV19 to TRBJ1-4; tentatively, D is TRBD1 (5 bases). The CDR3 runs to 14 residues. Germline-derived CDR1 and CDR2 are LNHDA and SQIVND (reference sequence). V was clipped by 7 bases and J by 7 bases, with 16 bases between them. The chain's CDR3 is CASKGQGEVEKLFF. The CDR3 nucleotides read TGTGCCAGTAAGGGTCAGGGCGAGGTTGAAAAACTGTTTTTT. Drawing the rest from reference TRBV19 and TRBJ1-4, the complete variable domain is DGGITQSPKYLFRKEGQNVTLSCEQNLNHDAMYWYRQDPGQGLRLIYYSQIVNDFQKGDIAEGYSVSREKKESFPLTVTSAQKNPTAFYLCASKGQGEVEKLFFGSGTQLSVL.

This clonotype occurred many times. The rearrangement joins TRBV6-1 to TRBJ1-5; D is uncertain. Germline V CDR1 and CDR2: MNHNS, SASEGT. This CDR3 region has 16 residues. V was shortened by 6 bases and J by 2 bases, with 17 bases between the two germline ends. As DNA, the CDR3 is TGTGCCAGCAGCCTAAGTGCGGGTTTAGGCAATCAGCCCCAGCATTTT. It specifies CASSLSAGLGNQPQHF.

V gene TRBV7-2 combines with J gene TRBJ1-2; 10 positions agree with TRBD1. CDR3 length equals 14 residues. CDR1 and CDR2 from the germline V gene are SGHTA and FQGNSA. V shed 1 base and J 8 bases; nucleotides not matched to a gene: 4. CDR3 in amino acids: CASSLGQGAEGYTF. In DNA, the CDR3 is TGTGCCAGCAGCTTAGGACAGGGGGCAGAGGGCTACACCTTC. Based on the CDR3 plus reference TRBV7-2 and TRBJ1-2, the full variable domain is GAGVSQSPSNKVTEKGKDVELRCDPISGHTALYWYRQSLGQGLEFLIYFQGNSAPDKSGLPSDRFSAERTGGSVSTLTIQRTQQEDSAVYLCASSLGQGAEGYTFGSGTRLTVV.

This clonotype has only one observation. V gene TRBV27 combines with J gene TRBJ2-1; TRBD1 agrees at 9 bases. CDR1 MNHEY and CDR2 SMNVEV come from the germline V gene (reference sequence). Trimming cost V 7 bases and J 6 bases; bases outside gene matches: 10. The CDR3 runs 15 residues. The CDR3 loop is CASNGTPTGGNEQFF. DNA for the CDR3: TGTGCCAGCAATGGAACCCCGACAGGGGGCAATGAGCAGTTCTTC.